This is a list of T cell receptor beta chains from one sample in a study of cytotoxic CD8 clonotypes in ibrutinib-treated CLL. TCRdb's table, derived via immunoSEQ multiplex PCR, lists solely in-frame clones and lacks some. The table has 20,000 to 30,000 clones, over 65% seen once. Here the sequenced sample was PBMCs, taken after 12 months of ibrutinib treatment. These receptor sequences come from a human donor with chronic lymphocytic leukemia. The CDR3 runs from the conserved cysteine through the conserved F or W. A D gene is named only where the DNA matches it firmly. Clone size appears in some rows only: once, few, many, or a class for an expanded clone.

clone size: -; D gene: TRBD1; J gene: TRBJ2-7; V gene: TRBV5-8; CDR3 DNA: TGTGCCAGCAGGTTACGACCCGGTCGGACAGGGTCCTACGAGCAGTACTTC; CDR3 protein: CASRLRPGRTGSYEQYF
clone size: -; D gene: TRBD1; J gene: TRBJ1-1; V gene: TRBV27; CDR3 DNA: TGTGCCAGCAGGGGACAGGCGAACACTGAAGCTTTCTTT; CDR3 protein: CASRGQANTEAFF
clone size: -; D gene: -; J gene: TRBJ1-2; V gene: TRBV4-2; CDR3 DNA: TGTGCCAGCAGCCAAGGTCAGGGGAGCATCTATGGCTACACCTTC; CDR3 protein: CASSQGQGSIYGYTF
clone size: -; D gene: -; J gene: TRBJ2-3; V gene: TRBV10-2; CDR3 DNA: TGCGCCAGCAGTGAGATGGGACTTCCCACAGATACGCAGTATTTT; CDR3 protein: CASSEMGLPTDTQYF
clone size: -; D gene: -; J gene: TRBJ1-1; V gene: TRBV6-5; CDR3 DNA: TGTGCCAGCAGATCGGGACATTTGGGGGGTGAAGCTTTCTTT; CDR3 protein: CASRSGHLGGEAFF
clone size: -; D gene: -; J gene: TRBJ2-6; V gene: TRBV18; CDR3 DNA: TGTGCCAGCTCACCACGAAGCGTGGGGTGGGCTGGGGCCAACGTCCTGACTTTC; CDR3 protein: CASSPRSVGWAGANVLTF
clone size: -; D gene: TRBD1; J gene: TRBJ1-1; V gene: TRBV15; CDR3 DNA: TGTGCCACCAGCAGAGATAGCAGGGGGCTGCTCTCCCCTGAAGCTTTCTTT; CDR3 protein: CATSRDSRGLLSPEAFF
clone size: -; D gene: -; J gene: TRBJ1-2; V gene: TRBV27; CDR3 DNA: TGTGCCAGCAGTTACTCCACCGGGATAGGCAGTTATGGCTACACCTTC; CDR3 protein: CASSYSTGIGSYGYTF
clone size: -; D gene: -; J gene: TRBJ1-2; V gene: TRBV6-5; CDR3 DNA: TGTGCCAGCAGTTACTCGAGAGGGAGCAGGAACGGCTACACCTTC; CDR3 protein: CASSYSRGSRNGYTF
clone size: few; D gene: TRBD1; J gene: TRBJ2-5; V gene: TRBV7-9; CDR3 DNA: TGTGCCAGCAGCCTCGGACAGGGCGTGGAGACCCAGTACTTC; CDR3 protein: CASSLGQGVETQYF
clone size: once; D gene: TRBD1; J gene: TRBJ2-5; V gene: TRBV6-5; CDR3 DNA: TGTGCCAGCAGCGAGACAGGGGGCACCCAAGAGACCCAGTACTTC; CDR3 protein: CASSETGGTQETQYF
clone size: -; D gene: TRBD1; J gene: TRBJ2-1; V gene: TRBV5-4; CDR3 DNA: TGTGCCAGCATGGCAGACAGGGGTTACAATGAGCAGTTCTTC; CDR3 protein: CASMADRGYNEQFF
clone size: -; D gene: -; J gene: TRBJ2-3; V gene: TRBV9; CDR3 DNA: TGTGCCAGCAGCGTAGGATCACAGCGAGATACGCAGTATTTT; CDR3 protein: CASSVGSQRDTQYF
clone size: few; D gene: TRBD1; J gene: TRBJ1-5; V gene: TRBV7-9; CDR3 DNA: TGTGCCAGCAGCTTAGGGGGCAGGGGGCTAAATCAGCCCCAGCATTTT; CDR3 protein: CASSLGGRGLNQPQHF
clone size: -; D gene: -; J gene: TRBJ2-5; V gene: TRBV2; CDR3 DNA: TGTGCCAGCAATGCTGGGCCAGCCCTTCAAGAGACCCAGTACTTC; CDR3 protein: CASNAGPALQETQYF